This T cell receptor beta chain was sequenced for a study of cytomegalovirus exposure and HLA in healthy donors. About the study: Counted in an early data release were approximately 80 million unique TCRs from HLA-typed donors. Study outcomes and limitations: The authors later linked a missense DCLRE1C variant to TCR beta V- and J-gene trimming. The productive fraction for most TCR beta V segments was about 87% or about 30% in an earlier analysis. Among the sequence variants, a highly shared cluster was likely an artifact of sequencing.

The study ran its PCR with 60 Vbeta and 13 Jbeta primers. Data came from immunoSEQ multiplex PCR; TCRdb stores just in-frame clones and leaves some out. The table includes roughly 80,000 clones, approximately 65% detected once. This CDR3 region has 17 residues. The V gene lost 3 bases and the J gene lost 2 bases, with 19 bases spanning the gap. CDR1 SGHNT and CDR2 YYREEE come from the germline V gene (reference sequence). Points on this clone: Its antigen is undetermined.

The sequenced sample was PBMCs. The rearrangement links TRBV5-4 to TRBJ2-3, with D perhaps TRBD1 (6 bases). The TCR originated in a male donor in good health and CMV-seropositive. The CDR3 coding sequence is TGTGCCAGCAGCTCCTACCTAGAGGGGGTACTCACAGATACGCAGTATTTT. It is translated as CASSSYLEGVLTDTQYF.